The sample holds many counts of the clone carrying this T cell receptor beta chain. Its antigen is unknown. Trimming shortened V by 7 bases and J by 0 bases, and 10 bases separated the two germline ends. CDR1 and CDR2 (germline): WSHSY, SAAADI. This CDR3 comprises 13 residues. Treatment specified: PENTA 11 planned treatment interruption arm or continuous ART arm. From thawed PBMCs, memory CD8+ CD45RO+ CD45RA- T cells were sorted. These data belong to a study of HIV-infected children after antiretroviral therapy interruption. Study-level background: Interruption group median age roughly 10 years; continuous group more than 7 years.

Unique molecular identifiers were included in an RNA-based 3' RACE TCR library. Each CDR3 protein is one row after TCRdb ran MiXCR on the 3' RACE reads. The data show approximately 16,000 distinct CDR3 sequences, more than 3% seen once. Overall study findings and caveats: Naive CD4+ CDR3 sharing between time points fell after interruption began. Shared-triplet CDR3 clusters increased after interruption in three patients.

The source material was CD45RO+ CD8+ T cells from PBMCs, pooled from several time points, sampled from a donor given antiretroviral therapy, either interrupted or continuous. Specified subset: memory CD8+ CD45RO+ CD45RA- T cells. The chain uses TRBV10-2 and TRBJ2-7, with D uncertain. The TCR was taken from a pool of human donors with HIV. The CDR3 bases are TGCGCCAGCAACGATTGGGGCTCCTACGAGCAGTACTTC. It is translated as CASNDWGSYEQYF.